Listed here is a single TCR beta chain. The protocol was immunoSEQ multiplex PCR, while the TCRdb copy is restricted to in-frame clones and leaves out a portion. The sample has fewer than 85,000 clones, about 94% seen once; the top ten hold less than 0.3%. The sample is drawn from a study of technical replicates of blood from a handful of donors. CDR3 size: 14 residues. CDR1 MGHRA and CDR2 YSYEKL come from the germline V gene. The J segment lost 7 bases and the V segment lost 1 base, leaving 3 bases of the junction unmatched. The receptor comes from a human donor in good health. The V and J genes are TRBV4-1 and TRBJ2-1, with 8 nucleotides matching TRBD1. Sequencing was carried out using T cells isolated from PBMCs. CDR3 sequence reads: CASSQGDRWNEQFF. The CDR3 region has the DNA TGCGCCAGCAGCCAAGGGGACAGGTGGAATGAGCAGTTCTTC.